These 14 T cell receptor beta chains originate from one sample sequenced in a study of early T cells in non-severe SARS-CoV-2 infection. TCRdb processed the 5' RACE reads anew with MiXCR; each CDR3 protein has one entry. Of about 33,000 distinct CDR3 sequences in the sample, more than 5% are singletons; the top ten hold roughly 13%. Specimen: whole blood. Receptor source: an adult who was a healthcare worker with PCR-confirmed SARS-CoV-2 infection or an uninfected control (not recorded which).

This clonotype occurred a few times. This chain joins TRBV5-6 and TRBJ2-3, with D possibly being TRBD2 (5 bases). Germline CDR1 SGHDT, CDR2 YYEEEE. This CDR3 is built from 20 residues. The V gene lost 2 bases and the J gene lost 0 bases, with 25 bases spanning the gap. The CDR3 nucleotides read TGTGCCAGCAGCTTATTGATACTAAAACCTCACACGGGAAGCACAGATACGCAGTATTTT. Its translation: CASSLLILKPHTGSTDTQYF.

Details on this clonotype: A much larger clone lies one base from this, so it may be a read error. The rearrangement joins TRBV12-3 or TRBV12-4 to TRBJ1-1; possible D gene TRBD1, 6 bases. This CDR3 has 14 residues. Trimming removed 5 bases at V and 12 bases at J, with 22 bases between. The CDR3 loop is CASSTGGRETRTFF. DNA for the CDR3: TGTGCCAGCAGTACCGGGGGGCGGGAGACCAGGACTTTCTTT.

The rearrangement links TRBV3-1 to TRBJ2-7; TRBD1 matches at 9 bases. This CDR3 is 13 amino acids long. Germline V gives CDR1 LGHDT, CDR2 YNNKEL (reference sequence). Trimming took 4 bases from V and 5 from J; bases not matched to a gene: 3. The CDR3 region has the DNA TGTGCCAGCAGCCTAACAGGGGGCAACGAGCAGTACTTC. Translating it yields CASSLTGGNEQYF.

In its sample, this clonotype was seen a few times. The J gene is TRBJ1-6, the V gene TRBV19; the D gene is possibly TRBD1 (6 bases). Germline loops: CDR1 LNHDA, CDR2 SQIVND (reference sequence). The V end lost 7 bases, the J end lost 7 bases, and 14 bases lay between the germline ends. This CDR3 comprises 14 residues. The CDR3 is CASKTVTGNSPLHF. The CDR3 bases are TGTGCCAGTAAGACCGTGACAGGCAATTCACCCCTCCACTTT.

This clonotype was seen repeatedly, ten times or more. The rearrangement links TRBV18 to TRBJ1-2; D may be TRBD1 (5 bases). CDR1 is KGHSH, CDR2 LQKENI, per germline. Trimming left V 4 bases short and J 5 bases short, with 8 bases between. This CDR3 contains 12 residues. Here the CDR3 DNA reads TGTGCCAGCTCACGAGGGGATTATGGCTACACCTTC. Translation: CASSRGDYGYTF.

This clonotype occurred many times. CDR3 protein: CASSPLTHYTNEQFF. The CDR3, as DNA: TGTGCCAGCAGTCCCCTGACACATTATACCAATGAGCAGTTCTTC. V usage is TRBV6-5 and J usage is TRBJ2-1, with D hard to call. Trimming stripped 5 bases from V and 6 bases from J, with 17 bases between. There are 15 residues in the CDR3. Germline loops: CDR1 MNHEY, CDR2 SVGAGI.

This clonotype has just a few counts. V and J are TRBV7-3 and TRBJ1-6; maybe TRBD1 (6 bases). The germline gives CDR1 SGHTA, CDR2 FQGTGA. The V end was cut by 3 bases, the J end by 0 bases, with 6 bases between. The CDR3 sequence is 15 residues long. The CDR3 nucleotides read TGTGCCAGCAGCTTGGACAGCTCCTATAATTCACCCCTCCACTTT. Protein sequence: CASSLDSSYNSPLHF.

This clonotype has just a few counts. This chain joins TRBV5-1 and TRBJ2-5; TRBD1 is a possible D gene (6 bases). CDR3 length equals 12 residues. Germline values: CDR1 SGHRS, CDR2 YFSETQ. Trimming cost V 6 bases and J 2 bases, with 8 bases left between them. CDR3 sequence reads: CASKQGQETQYF. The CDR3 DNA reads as TGCGCCAGCAAACAGGGTCAAGAGACCCAGTACTTC.

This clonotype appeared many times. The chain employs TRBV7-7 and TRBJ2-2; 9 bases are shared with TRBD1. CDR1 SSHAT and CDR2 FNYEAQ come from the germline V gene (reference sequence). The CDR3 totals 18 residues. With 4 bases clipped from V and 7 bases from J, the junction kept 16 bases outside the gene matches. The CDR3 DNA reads TGTGCCAGCAGCTCATGGACAGGGGCGGTTTCCCCCGGCGGGGAGCTGTTTTTT. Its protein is CASSSWTGAVSPGGELFF.

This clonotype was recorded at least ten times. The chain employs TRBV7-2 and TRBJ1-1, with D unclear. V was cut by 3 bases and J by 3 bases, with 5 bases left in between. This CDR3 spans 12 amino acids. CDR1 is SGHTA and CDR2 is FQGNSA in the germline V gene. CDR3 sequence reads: CASSFMDTEAFF. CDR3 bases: TGTGCCAGCAGCTTTATGGACACTGAAGCTTTCTTT. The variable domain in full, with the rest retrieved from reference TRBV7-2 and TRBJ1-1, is GAGVSQSPSNKVTEKGKDVELRCDPISGHTALYWYRQSLGQGLEFLIYFQGNSAPDKSGLPSDRFSAERTGGSVSTLTIQRTQQEDSAVYLCASSFMDTEAFFGQGTRLTVV.

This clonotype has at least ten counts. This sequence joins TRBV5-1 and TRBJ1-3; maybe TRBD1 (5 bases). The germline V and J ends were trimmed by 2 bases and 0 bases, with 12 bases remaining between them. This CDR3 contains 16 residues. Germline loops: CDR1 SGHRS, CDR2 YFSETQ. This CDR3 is CASSLLGRDSGNTIYF. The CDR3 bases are TGCGCCAGCAGCTTACTGGGCAGGGACTCTGGAAACACCATATATTTT. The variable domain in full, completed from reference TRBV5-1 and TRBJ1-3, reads KAGVTQTPRYLIKTRGQQVTLSCSPISGHRSVSWYQQTPGQGLQFLFEYFSETQRNKGNFPGRFSGRQFSNSRSEMNVSTLELGDSALYLCASSLLGRDSGNTIYFGEGSWLTVV.

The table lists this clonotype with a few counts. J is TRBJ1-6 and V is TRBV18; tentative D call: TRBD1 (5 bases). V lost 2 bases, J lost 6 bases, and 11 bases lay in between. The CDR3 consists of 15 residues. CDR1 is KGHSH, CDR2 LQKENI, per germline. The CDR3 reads CASSPNEGPNSPLHF. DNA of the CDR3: TGTGCCAGCTCACCAAACGAGGGGCCTAATTCACCCCTCCACTTT.

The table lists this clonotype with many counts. DNA of the CDR3: TGCAGCGCCCACGGGGGTGATGTTAACGAGCAGTACTTC. The encoded protein is CSAHGGDVNEQYF. This rearrangement joins TRBV20-1 to TRBJ2-7; D perhaps matches TRBD2 (6 bases). The CDR3 spans 13 residues. Germline CDR1 is DFQATT and CDR2 is SNEGSKA (reference sequence).

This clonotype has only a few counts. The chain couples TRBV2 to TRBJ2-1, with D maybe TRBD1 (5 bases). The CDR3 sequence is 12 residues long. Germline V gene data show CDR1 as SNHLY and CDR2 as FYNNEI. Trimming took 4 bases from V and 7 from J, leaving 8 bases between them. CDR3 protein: CASSVRGNEQFF. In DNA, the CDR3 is TGTGCCAGCAGTGTAAGGGGAAATGAGCAGTTCTTC.